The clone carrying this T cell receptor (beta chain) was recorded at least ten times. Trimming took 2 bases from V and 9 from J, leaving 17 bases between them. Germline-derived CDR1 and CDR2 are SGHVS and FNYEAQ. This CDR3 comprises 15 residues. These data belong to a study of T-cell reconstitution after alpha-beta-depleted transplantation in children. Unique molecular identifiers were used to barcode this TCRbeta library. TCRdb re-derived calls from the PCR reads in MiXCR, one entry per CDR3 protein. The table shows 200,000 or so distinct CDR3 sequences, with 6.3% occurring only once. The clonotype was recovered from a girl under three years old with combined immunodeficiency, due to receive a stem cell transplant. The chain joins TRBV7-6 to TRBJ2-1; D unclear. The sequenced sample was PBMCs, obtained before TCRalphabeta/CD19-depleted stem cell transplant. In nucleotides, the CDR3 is TGTGCCAGCAGCTTAAATTTACGGTTACTCGGTGAGCAGTTCTTC. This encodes CASSLNLRLLGEQFF.